This T cell receptor beta chain was retrieved from a study of Ad26.COV2.S vaccination and SARS-CoV-2 variants. Overall study: Participant was drawn from the COV1001 Ad26.COV2.S trial arm.

The method was immunoSEQ multiplex PCR; TCRdb's version includes in-frame clones alone and lacks a portion of them. The table has hundreds of thousands of clones, around 90% seen once; the top ten hold about 6.4%. Treatment indicated: about 20 received Ad26.COV2.S at low or high dose, single or two shots; a few received placebo; per-sample allocation not given. Sample collection was performed on day 63 after the first vaccine or placebo injection. The vaccine antigen was prefusion-stabilized Wuhan SARS-CoV-2 spike. This clone was seen a single time. The antigen remains undetermined. Regarding the study as a whole: The TCR breadth and depth analyses may have understated or missed part of the total T cell responses.

The clonotype comes from a person between 18 and 59 years old who received the Ad26.COV2.S COVID-19 vaccine or a placebo. The sequenced sample was peripheral blood, obtained in a trial of Ad26.COV2.S vaccine versus placebo.

The DNA for the CDR3 is TGTGCCAGCAGCCAAGAAGAGCGGGGGGACTACGAGCAGTACTTC. This encodes CASSQEERGDYEQYF. The chain uses TRBV4-2 and TRBJ2-7; TRBD2 matches 9 bases. CDR3 length: 15 amino acids. V shed 0 bases and J 3 bases; nucleotides not matched to a gene: 3. Germline V gene data show CDR1 as LGHNA and CDR2 as YNFKEQ.